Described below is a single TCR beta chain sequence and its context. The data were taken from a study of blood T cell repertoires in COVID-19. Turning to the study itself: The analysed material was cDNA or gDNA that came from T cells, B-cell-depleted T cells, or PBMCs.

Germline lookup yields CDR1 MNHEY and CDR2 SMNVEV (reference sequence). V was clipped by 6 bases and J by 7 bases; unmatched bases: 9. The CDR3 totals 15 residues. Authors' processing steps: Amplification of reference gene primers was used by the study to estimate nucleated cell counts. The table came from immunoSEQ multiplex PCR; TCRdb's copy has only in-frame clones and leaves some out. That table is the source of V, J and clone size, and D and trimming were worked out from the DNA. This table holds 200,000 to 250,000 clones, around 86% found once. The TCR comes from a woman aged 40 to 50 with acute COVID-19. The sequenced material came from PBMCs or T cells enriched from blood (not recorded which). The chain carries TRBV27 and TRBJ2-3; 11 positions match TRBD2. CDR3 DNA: TGTGCCAGCAGCCCCCCCGGGACTAGCGGTTATACGCAGTATTTT. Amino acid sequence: CASSPPGTSGYTQYF.